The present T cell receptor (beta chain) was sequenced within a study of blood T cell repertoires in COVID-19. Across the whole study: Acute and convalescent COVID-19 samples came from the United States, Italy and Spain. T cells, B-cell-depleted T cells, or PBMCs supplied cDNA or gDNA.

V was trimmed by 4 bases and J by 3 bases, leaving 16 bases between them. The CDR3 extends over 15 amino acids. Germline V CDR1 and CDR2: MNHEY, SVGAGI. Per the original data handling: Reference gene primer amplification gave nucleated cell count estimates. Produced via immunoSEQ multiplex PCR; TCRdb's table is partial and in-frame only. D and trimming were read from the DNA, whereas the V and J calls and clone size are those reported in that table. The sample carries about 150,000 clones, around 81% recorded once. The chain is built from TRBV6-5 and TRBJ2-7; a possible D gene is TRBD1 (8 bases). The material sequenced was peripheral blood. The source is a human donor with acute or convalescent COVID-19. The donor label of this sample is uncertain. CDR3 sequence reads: CASSSKTGEGYEQYF. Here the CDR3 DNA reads TGTGCCAGCAGTTCCAAGACAGGGGAGGGCTACGAGCAGTACTTC.